This T cell receptor (beta chain) was sequenced in a study of regulatory T cells in long-lasting Graves disease. Arm-PCR of CDR3 regions and iRepertoire HTBI primers were the basis on which TCR beta libraries were built. Per the original data handling: Identification yielded some 60 TRBV and about 15 TRBJ segments across samples. Via MiXCR, TCRdb re-called the multiplex PCR reads, giving one row per CDR3 protein. The V and J calls reflect TCRdb's pipeline rather than the authors' work. In the table there are 400,000 to 500,000 distinct CDR3 sequences, roughly 15% of which are singletons. The CDR3 consists of 13 residues. V was pared by 6 bases and J by 8 bases, with 4 bases of the junction left unmatched. Germline CDR1 is PRHDT and CDR2 is FYEKMQ (reference sequence). Time point denoted: newly diagnosed GD, antithyroid drugs for less than 3 months. Following extraction of RNA from PBMCs, that RNA was used to make the TCR library.

These data also formed part of another study, on T cells in Graves' hyperthyroidism and ophthalmopathy.

The sequenced sample was peripheral blood mononuclear cells (PBMCs), obtained at new diagnosis, from a patient treated with antithyroid drugs. The chain joins TRBV13 to TRBJ2-1; 10 nucleotides match TRBD1. This receptor was identified in a woman younger than 30 with Graves disease. CDR3 bases: TGTGCCAGCAGGGAGGACAGGGGGGATGAGCAGTTCTTC. Translated, it gives CASREDRGDEQFF. Supplemented by reference TRBV13 and TRBJ2-1, the full variable domain reads AAGVIQSPRHLIKEKRETATLKCYPIPRHDTVYWYQQGPGQDPQFLISFYEKMQSDKGSIPDRFSAQQFSDYHSELNMSSLELGDSALYFCASREDRGDEQFFGPGTRLTVL.